This record concerns one TCR beta chain sequence. Antigen specificity is unknown. The data were obtained in a study of OX40 agonist ivuxolimab in advanced cancers. Study-level background: Having had anti-PD-1, anti-PD-L1 or anti-CTLA-4 therapy before was allowed, and around 44% had some. Three partial responders included one hepatocellular carcinoma patient and two cutaneous melanoma patients. Study observations and caveats: Researchers did not determine the expanded peripheral T cells' antigen specificity.

V was pared by 2 bases and J by 2 bases, with 10 bases between. This CDR3 is 14 amino acids long. Germline V gene sequence: CDR1 SNHLY, CDR2 FYNNEI. Libraries were prepared by immunoSEQ multiplex PCR; TCRdb keeps only in-frame clonotypes and omits some of them. The data hold about 12,000 clones, with approximately 62% observed a single time. The chain joins TRBV2 to TRBJ2-7; TRBD1 or TRBD2 may be the D gene (5 bases each). The sequenced sample was CD4+ or CD8+ T cells sorted from blood, obtained in a trial of the OX40 agonist ivuxolimab. The TCR was taken from an adult with an advanced solid tumor such as melanoma, head and neck, liver or kidney cancer. This CDR3 reads CASSERGRAYEQYF. The CDR3 DNA reads TGTGCCAGCAGTGAAAGGGGACGGGCCTACGAGCAGTACTTC. The complete variable domain, with remaining parts taken from reference TRBV2 and TRBJ2-7, reads EPEVTQTPSHQVTQMGQEVILRCVPISNHLYFYWYRQILGQKVEFLVSFYNNEISEKSEIFDDQFSVERPDGSNFTLKIRSTKLEDSAMYFCASSERGRAYEQYFGPGTRLTVT.